This TCR beta chain was sequenced in a study of OX40 agonist ivuxolimab in advanced cancers. The repertoire was sequenced with immunoSEQ multiplex PCR; TCRdb's copy has only in-frame clones and lacks some. The repertoire holds roughly 49,000 clones, with over 60% as singletons. The CDR3 has 16 residues. Germline CDR1 is MGHRA and CDR2 is YSYEKL. V lost 4 bases, J lost 8 bases, and 8 bases stayed unmatched. The specimen comprised CD4+ or CD8+ T cells sorted from blood, sampled in a trial of the OX40 agonist ivuxolimab. The chain has TRBV4-1 and TRBJ2-1; the match to TRBD2 covers 13 bases. The receptor was derived from an adult with an advanced solid tumor such as melanoma, head and neck, liver or kidney cancer. Written as DNA, the CDR3 is TGCGCCAGCAGCCCCCGGGGACTAGCGGGGCGCGATGAGCAGTTCTTC. Amino acids: CASSPRGLAGRDEQFF.